This T cell receptor (beta chain) comes out of a study of immune heterogeneity within non-small cell lung tumors. CDR1 and CDR2 (germline): MNHEY, SVGAGI. CDR3 length: 15 residues. Trimming removed 0 bases from V and 2 bases from J, with 10 bases in between. A few counts support this clonotype. Using 32 V and 13 J primers, multiplex PCR amplified TCR beta CDR3. One entry per CDR3 protein, called by TCRdb with MiXCR from the multiplex PCR reads. The profile shows some 9,800 distinct CDR3 sequences, under 20% of them singletons. TCRs were amplified from about 560 ng gDNA of bulk tumor per sample. Surgery yielded several widely spaced biopsies per primary tumor. The cohort was untreated, with newly diagnosed non-small cell lung cancer undergoing curative surgery.

The clonotype was recovered from a man aged 40-55 years with non-small cell lung cancer. The rearrangement links TRBV6-5 to TRBJ2-5; a possible D gene is TRBD2 (5 bases). Sequenced input: lung tumor tissue. The CDR3 DNA follows: TGTGCCAGCAGTTACTCGTCGAGAGGGCAAGAGACCCAGTACTTC. It encodes CASSYSSRGQETQYF.